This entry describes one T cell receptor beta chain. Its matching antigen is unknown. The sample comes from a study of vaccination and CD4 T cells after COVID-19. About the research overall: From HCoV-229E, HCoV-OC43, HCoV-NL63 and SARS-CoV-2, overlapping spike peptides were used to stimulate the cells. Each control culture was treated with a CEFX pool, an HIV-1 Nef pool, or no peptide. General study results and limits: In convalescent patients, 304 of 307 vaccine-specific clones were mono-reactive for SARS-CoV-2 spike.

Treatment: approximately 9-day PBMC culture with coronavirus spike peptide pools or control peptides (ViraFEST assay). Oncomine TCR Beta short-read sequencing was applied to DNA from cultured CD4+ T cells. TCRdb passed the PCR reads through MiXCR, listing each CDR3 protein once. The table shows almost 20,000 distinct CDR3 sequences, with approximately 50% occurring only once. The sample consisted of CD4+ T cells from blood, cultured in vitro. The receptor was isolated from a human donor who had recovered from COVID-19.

This CDR3 is CASSSPEGQTAQETQYF. DNA for the CDR3: TGTGCCAGCAGCTCCCCTGAGGGACAAACGGCCCAAGAGACCCAGTACTTC. The V call is TRBV7-2, the J call TRBJ2-5, with D possibly matching TRBD1 (6 bases). V dropped 4 bases and J dropped 1 base, with 19 bases sitting between them. Germline V gives CDR1 SGHTA, CDR2 FQGNSA. This CDR3 has 17 amino acids.